This record looks at one T cell receptor (beta chain) sequence and its context. What it binds is not known. Produced via immunoSEQ multiplex PCR; TCRdb's table is partial and in-frame only. The table has about 120,000 clones, around 85% seen once. This specimen belongs to a study of T cell responses to AZD1222 COVID-19 vaccine. Whole-study findings and limits: Baseline seropositivity characterized only six AZD1222 recipients. Receipt of two AZD1222 doses was followed by a rise in Spike-specific TCR breadth and depth.

The CDR3 is 20 residues long. The V gene end was trimmed by 6 bases and the J gene end by 4 bases; junction bases not matched to a gene: 20. Germline V gene data show CDR1 as KGHSH and CDR2 as LQKENI. The chain joins TRBV18 to TRBJ2-1; 11 bases are shared with TRBD1. This sequence was found in an adult in good health. The sample consisted of peripheral blood, taken on day 0 of MenACWY control vaccination. For the CDR3, the DNA is TGTGCCAGCTCCACCGAAGGACAGGGGGCGGTTTTTTCGCTTTACAATGAGCAGTTCTTC. It specifies CASSTEGQGAVFSLYNEQFF.